This entry lists 22 T cell receptor beta chains sequenced from one sample in a study of spatial heterogeneity in lung cancer. Via MiXCR, TCRdb re-called the 5' RACE reads, giving one row per CDR3 protein. Here the sample spans tens of thousands of distinct CDR3 sequences, 6.5% to 9% being singletons. Described time point: sample taken at primary tumor resection. Sample: PBMCs, taken at surgery. These receptors all stem from a male donor with early-stage non-small cell lung cancer.

This clonotype showed up many times. The genes are TRBV18 and TRBJ2-2; 9 positions agree with TRBD1. This CDR3 spans 16 amino acids. The J segment lost 5 bases and the V segment lost 2 bases, leaving 6 bases of the junction unmatched. Germline CDR1 reads KGHSH; CDR2 reads LQKENI. The CDR3 bases are TGTGCCAGCTCACCAAGTCGACAGGGGGTTACCGGGGAGCTGTTTTTT. Protein sequence: CASSPSRQGVTGELFF.

This clonotype was counted at least ten times. The chain links TRBV5-1 to TRBJ2-4; D gene unclear. CDR3 size: 15 residues. V lost 0 bases to trimming and J lost 0 bases, with 7 bases between them. From germline, CDR1 is SGHRS and CDR2 YFSETQ. The DNA for the CDR3 is TGCGCCAGCAGCTTGGACTCCTTAGCCAAAAACATTCAGTACTTC. Translation gives CASSLDSLAKNIQYF.

There are many counts of this clonotype. This rearrangement joins TRBV4-3 to TRBJ2-1; D ambiguous. Looked up from germline, CDR1 is LGHNA and CDR2 is YSLEER. CDR3 size: 15 residues. The V end lost 0 bases, the J end lost 0 bases, and 6 bases lay between the germline ends. The CDR3 DNA is TGCGCCAGCAGCCAAGAGTTTCTCTCCTACAATGAGCAGTTCTTC. This translates into CASSQEFLSYNEQFF.

The sample holds many counts of this clonotype. The CDR3: CTPWRGRANEKLFF. The CDR3 DNA is TGCACCCCTTGGAGGGGGCGAGCTAATGAAAAACTGTTTTTT. The chain links TRBV20-1 to TRBJ1-4; TRBD1 matches 7 bases. Looked up from germline, CDR1 is DFQATT and CDR2 is SNEGSKA (reference sequence). The CDR3 has 14 amino acids.

This clonotype has at least ten counts. The rearrangement uses TRBV5-1 and TRBJ2-1, with 7 bases aligning to TRBD1. The CDR3 extends over 14 amino acids. The trim removed 4 bases at V and 8 bases at J, leaving 9 bases unmatched. Germline V gene data show CDR1 as SGHRS and CDR2 as YFSETQ. CDR3: CASSPSSRGHEQFF. The DNA of the CDR3 is TGCGCCAGCAGCCCGTCCTCTAGGGGGCATGAGCAGTTCTTC.

This clonotype has ten or more counts. J is TRBJ2-3 and V is TRBV5-5; no firm D call. V was cut by 4 bases and J by 1 base, with 10 bases left in between. From germline, CDR1 is SGHKS and CDR2 YYEKEE (reference sequence). The CDR3 has 14 amino acids. CDR3 protein: CASSNGMRTDTQYF. CDR3 nucleotides: TGTGCCAGCAGCAACGGCATGCGCACAGATACGCAGTATTTT.

This clonotype has more than one count but fewer than ten. A junction boundary mismatches the germline segment, possibly from a read error. J is TRBJ2-1 and V is TRBV4-1, with D unresolved. Germline CDR1 reads MGHRA; CDR2 reads YSYEKL. The CDR3 length is 9 residues. CDR3 bases: TGCGCCAGCAGCGACCTAGGTCTCTTC. Its translation is CASSDLGLF.

By proportion, this clonotype is medium-sized (0.01 to 0.1%). The CDR3 DNA reads TGTGCCAGCGGTGAAGGGGAGTACACTGAAGCTTTCTTT. Its protein product is CASGEGEYTEAFF. This rearrangement joins TRBV7-8 to TRBJ1-1; tentatively, D is TRBD1 (5 bases). The CDR3 has 13 amino acids. Germline CDR1 SGHVS, CDR2 FQNEAQ. Deletions cut 8 bases from V and 3 bases from J, with 13 bases between.

The sample holds many counts of this clonotype. The chain employs TRBV9 and TRBJ2-3, with 7 bases lining up with TRBD2. This CDR3 has 16 residues. Germline V lookup: CDR1 SGDLS, CDR2 YYNGEE. V gave up 1 base and J gave up 0 bases; unmatched junction bases: 5. Here the CDR3 reads CASSVREAGSTDTQYF. Written as DNA, the CDR3 is TGTGCCAGCAGCGTACGTGAAGCGGGAAGCACAGATACGCAGTATTTT.

This clonotype showed up many times. This rearrangement joins TRBV24-1 to TRBJ1-1; perhaps TRBD1 as D (6 bases). CDR3 length: 13 residues. Germline V gene lookup returns CDR1 KGHDR and CDR2 SFDVKD. The V gene lost 6 bases and the J gene lost 1 base, with 8 bases spanning the gap. CDR3 residues: CATSRQENTEAFF. CDR3 sequence (DNA): TGTGCCACCAGTAGACAGGAGAACACTGAAGCTTTCTTT.

This chain links TRBV20-1 with TRBJ2-7; TRBD2 is a possible D gene (6 bases). V was clipped by 4 bases and J by 6 bases, with 22 bases between them. CDR1 is DFQATT, CDR2 SNEGSKA, per germline (reference sequence). The CDR3 sequence is 15 residues long. The CDR3 bases are TGCAGTGCTAAGGTGCAGGGAGGCATGATGGTCGAGCAGTACTTC. This sequence encodes CSAKVQGGMMVEQYF.

V gene TRBV18 combines with J gene TRBJ1-1; unclear D gene. The CDR3 has 13 residues. Germline-derived CDR1 and CDR2 are KGHSH and LQKENI. V was clipped by 3 bases and J by 9 bases, with 14 bases between them. CDR3 DNA sequence: TGTGCCAGCTCACCTCGCGAAGGAGACCAAGCTTTCTTT. Protein sequence: CASSPREGDQAFF.

In the case of this clonotype: This sequence may be a read error, since a much larger clone differs from it by one base. This chain connects TRBV5-6 to TRBJ1-3; 7 nucleotides agree with TRBD1. The CDR3 is 16 amino acids. Germline CDR1 is SGHDT and CDR2 is YYEEEE. CDR3 residues: CASSPEGGLSGSTIYF. CDR3 DNA: TGTGCCAGCAGCCCAGAAGGGGGCTTGTCCGGAAGCACCATATATTTT.

Concerning this clonotype: This may stem from a read error, because a much larger clone lies one nucleotide away. The V gene is TRBV6-1, the J gene TRBJ2-3; D is possibly TRBD1 or TRBD2 (7 bases each). The CDR3 is 14 amino acids. Trimming cost V 6 bases and J 5 bases, with 15 bases left between them. Germline V gene lookup returns CDR1 MNHNS and CDR2 SASEGT. CDR3 region: CASSFQGGGDTQYF. In nucleotides, the CDR3 is TGTGCCAGCAGCTTCCAGGGGGGGGGAGATACGCAGTATTTT.

Only a few counts were recorded for this clonotype. The chain links TRBV12-3 or TRBV12-4 to TRBJ2-2, with 7 bases identical to TRBD1. The CDR3 has 14 residues. V shed 7 bases, J shed 4 bases, and the junction held 6 bases outside the gene matches. The CDR3 loop reads CASNPGQITGELFF. In DNA form, the CDR3 reads TGTGCCAGCAACCCGGGACAGATCACCGGGGAGCTGTTTTTT.

This clonotype was counted many times. The chain carries TRBV24-1 and TRBJ1-2, with TRBD1 identical over 7 bases. From germline, CDR1 is KGHDR and CDR2 SFDVKD. The CDR3 covers 14 residues. Trimming took 4 bases from V and 5 from J; bases not matched to a gene: 6. CDR3 protein: CATSEPGQRYGYTF. CDR3 sequence (DNA): TGTGCCACCAGTGAGCCGGGACAGAGATATGGCTACACCTTC.

The sample holds many counts of this clonotype. This chain links TRBV24-1 with TRBJ2-7, with no clear D. The V gene lost 4 bases and the J gene lost 1 base, with 7 bases spanning the gap. The CDR3 loop spans 13 amino acids. Germline CDR1 reads KGHDR; CDR2 reads SFDVKD. DNA for the CDR3: TGTGCCACCAGTGAGGTAACGTCCTACGAGCAGTACGTC. Translation gives CATSEVTSYEQYV.

This clonotype came up a few times. This chain connects TRBV7-2 to TRBJ2-7; D is tentatively TRBD1 or TRBD2 (5 bases each). The CDR3 covers 14 residues. Germline V gene data show CDR1 as SGHTA and CDR2 as FQGNSA. Trimming removed 5 bases at V and 8 bases at J, with 19 bases between. The CDR3: CASSPQPGSGKQYV. The CDR3 DNA is TGTGCCAGCAGCCCCCAGCCAGGGAGTGGGAAGCAGTACGTC.

This clonotype was counted many times. The chain couples TRBV3-1 to TRBJ1-1, with D possibly TRBD1 on 6 matching bases. This CDR3 is built from 13 residues. Germline V lookup: CDR1 LGHDT, CDR2 YNNKEL (reference sequence). Trimming pared 4 bases from V and 6 bases from J, leaving 12 bases between. CDR3 residues: CASSRTQGSEAFF. The DNA for the CDR3 is TGTGCCAGCAGCCGAACACAGGGTTCTGAAGCTTTCTTT.

In this sample, this clonotype turned up many times. The genes are TRBV6-6 and TRBJ1-3, with a tentative D call TRBD1 (6 bases). This CDR3 has 17 residues. Per germline, CDR1 MNHNY and CDR2 SVGAGI (reference sequence). V lost 6 bases and J 0 bases, leaving 18 bases between the germline ends. CDR3 loop: CASSLRRQGSSGNTIYF. The CDR3 nucleotides are TGTGCCAGCAGCTTACGACGGCAGGGGAGCTCTGGAAACACCATATATTTT.

This clonotype was observed at least ten times. The chain couples TRBV7-9 to TRBJ2-5; perhaps TRBD2 as D (6 bases). CDR1 and CDR2 from the germline V gene are SEHNR and FQNEAQ (reference sequence). The CDR3 is made up of 13 amino acids. V lost 11 bases and J lost 3, with 16 bases in between. The CDR3 spells CAGLGGLEETQYF. DNA for the CDR3: TGTGCCGGCCTTGGAGGGCTGGAAGAGACCCAGTACTTC.

This clonotype occurred many times. This chain joins TRBV7-2 and TRBJ2-4, with D possibly matching TRBD2 (6 bases). With 2 bases removed from V and 7 bases from J, the gap between germline ends came to 9 bases. The CDR3 runs to 13 residues. CDR1 SGHTA and CDR2 FQGNSA come from the germline V gene. The CDR3 sequence is CASSLTSRNIQYF. For the CDR3, the DNA is TGTGCCAGCAGCTTAACTAGCAGGAACATTCAGTACTTC. Using reference TRBV7-2 and TRBJ2-4 for the parts outside the CDR3, the full variable domain is GAGVSQSPSNKVTEKGKDVELRCDPISGHTALYWYRQSLGQGLEFLIYFQGNSAPDKSGLPSDRFSAERTGGSVSTLTIQRTQQEDSAVYLCASSLTSRNIQYFGAGTRLSVL.